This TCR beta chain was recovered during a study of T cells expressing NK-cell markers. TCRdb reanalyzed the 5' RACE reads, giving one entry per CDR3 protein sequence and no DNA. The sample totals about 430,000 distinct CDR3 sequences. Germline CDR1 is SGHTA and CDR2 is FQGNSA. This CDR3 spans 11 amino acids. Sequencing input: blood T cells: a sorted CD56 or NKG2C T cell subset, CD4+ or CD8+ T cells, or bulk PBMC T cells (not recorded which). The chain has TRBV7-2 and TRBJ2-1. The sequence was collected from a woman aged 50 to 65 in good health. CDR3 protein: CASSFLTYPFF.